Given below is one T cell receptor (beta chain) in context. The germline V gene encodes CDR1 SGHRS and CDR2 YFSETQ. J was trimmed by 8 bases and V by 5 bases; bases with no gene match: 5. The CDR3 has 12 amino acids. The data were taken from a study of blood T cell repertoires in COVID-19. The assay was immunoSEQ multiplex PCR, and TCRdb's table has in-frame clones only and misses some. The sample shows 150,000 to 200,000 clones, 80% of them seen only once. The sequencing input was PBMCs or T cells enriched from blood (not recorded which). J is TRBJ1-1 and V is TRBV5-1; 8 bases are a match to TRBD1. This TCR was sampled from a woman between 55 and 75 years old who had recovered from COVID-19. The CDR3 nucleotides are TGCGCCAGCAGAGCGGACAGGGCAGAAGCTTTCTTT. Protein sequence: CASRADRAEAFF. Complete variable domain (other parts from reference TRBV5-1 and TRBJ1-1): KAGVTQTPRYLIKTRGQQVTLSCSPISGHRSVSWYQQTPGQGLQFLFEYFSETQRNKGNFPGRFSGRQFSNSRSEMNVSTLELGDSALYLCASRADRAEAFFGQGTRLTVV.